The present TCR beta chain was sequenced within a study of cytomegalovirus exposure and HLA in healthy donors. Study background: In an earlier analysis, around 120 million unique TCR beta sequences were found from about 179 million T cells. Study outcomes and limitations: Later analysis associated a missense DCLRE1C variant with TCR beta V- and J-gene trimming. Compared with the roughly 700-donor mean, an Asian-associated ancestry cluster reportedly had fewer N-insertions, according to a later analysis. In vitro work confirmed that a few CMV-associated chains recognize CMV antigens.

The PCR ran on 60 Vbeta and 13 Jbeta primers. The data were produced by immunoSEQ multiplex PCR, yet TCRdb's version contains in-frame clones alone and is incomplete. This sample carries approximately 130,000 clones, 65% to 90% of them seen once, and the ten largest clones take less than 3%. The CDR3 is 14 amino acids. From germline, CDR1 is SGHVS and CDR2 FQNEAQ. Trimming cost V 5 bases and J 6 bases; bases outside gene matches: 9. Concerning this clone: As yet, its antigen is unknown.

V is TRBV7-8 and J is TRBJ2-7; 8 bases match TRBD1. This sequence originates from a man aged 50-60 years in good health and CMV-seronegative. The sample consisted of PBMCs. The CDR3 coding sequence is TGTGCCAGCAGCCCGGACAGGGTATCTTCCGAGCAGTACTTC. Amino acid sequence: CASSPDRVSSEQYF.